This TCR beta chain was captured by sequencing in a study of blood T cell repertoires in COVID-19. Unmatched junction bases numbered 10, after V lost 0 bases and J lost 8 bases. CDR1 and CDR2 from the germline V gene are KGHSH and LQKENI. This CDR3 has 15 residues. Assay: immunoSEQ multiplex PCR; the TCRdb copy retains only in-frame clones and omits some. Of about half a million clones in the sample, approximately 83% were seen once. The sequence derives from a human donor in a cohort sampled during active COVID-19. The V gene is TRBV18, the J gene TRBJ2-7; 7 nucleotides match TRBD1. Material for sequencing was peripheral blood. CDR3 sequence reads: CASSPPGTAPIQQYF. CDR3 sequence (DNA): TGTGCCAGCTCACCACCGGGGACAGCTCCCATTCAGCAGTACTTC.